This T cell receptor (beta chain) is drawn from a study of beta chain features in type 1 diabetes. Notes on the study in general: Within patients, naive, central memory and Treg TCRB repertoires seemed more similar than within healthy donors. Moderate but significant shortening of TCRB CDR3s was recorded in all four CD4+ subsets from Type 1 diabetes patients. Shorter templates might be favored by PCR, equally in patients and controls.

Expressed TCRB transcripts were sequenced because the entire RNA isolate underwent reverse transcription. Here immunoSEQ multiplex PCR was the method, and the copy in TCRdb shows in-frame clones only, minus some. This sample has 600,000 or so clones; about 14% occur once, and the top ten carry 0.03% to 0.045%. This clone was observed a few times. Its target is not known. Trimming removed 6 bases from V and 1 base from J, with 8 bases in between. Germline V gene lookup returns CDR1 SGHNT and CDR2 YENEEA. This CDR3 is built from 13 residues. This receptor was taken from a man between 18 and 29 years old with type 1 diabetes. V gene TRBV11-3 combines with J gene TRBJ2-3; maybe TRBD2 (6 bases). What was sequenced was naive CD4+ T cells from blood. Here the CDR3 reads CASSRLGTDTQYF. The CDR3 DNA follows: TGTGCCAGCAGTCGACTAGGCACAGATACGCAGTATTTT.